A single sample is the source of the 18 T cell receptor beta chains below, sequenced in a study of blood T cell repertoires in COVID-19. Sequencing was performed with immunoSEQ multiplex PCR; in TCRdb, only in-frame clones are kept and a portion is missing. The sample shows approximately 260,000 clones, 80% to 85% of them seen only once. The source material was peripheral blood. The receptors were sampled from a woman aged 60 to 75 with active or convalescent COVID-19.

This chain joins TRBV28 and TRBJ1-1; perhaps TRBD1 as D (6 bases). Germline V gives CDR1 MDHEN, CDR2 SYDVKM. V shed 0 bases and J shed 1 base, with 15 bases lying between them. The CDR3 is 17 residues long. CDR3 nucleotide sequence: TGTGCCAGCAGTTTATGGGTCCCGCGCAGGGGGAACACTGAAGCTTTCTTT. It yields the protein CASSLWVPRRGNTEAFF.

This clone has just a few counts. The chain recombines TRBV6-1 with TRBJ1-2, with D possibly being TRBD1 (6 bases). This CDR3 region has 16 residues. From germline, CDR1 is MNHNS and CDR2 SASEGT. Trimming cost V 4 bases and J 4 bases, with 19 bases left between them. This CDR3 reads CASSGTGRDGSYGYTF. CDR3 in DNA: TGTGCCAGCAGTGGAACAGGGAGGGACGGTAGCTATGGCTACACCTTC.

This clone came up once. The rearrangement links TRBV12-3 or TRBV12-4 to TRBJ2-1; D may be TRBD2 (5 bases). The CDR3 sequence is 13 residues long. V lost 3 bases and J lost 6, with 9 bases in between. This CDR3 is CASSFILANEQFF. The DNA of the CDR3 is TGTGCCAGCAGTTTCATCCTAGCCAATGAGCAGTTCTTC.

The CDR3: CATSTLGKGLEAFF. The CDR3 nucleotides read TGTGCCACCAGCACCCTGGGGAAGGGACTTGAAGCTTTCTTT. The chain uses TRBV15 and TRBJ1-1; maybe TRBD1 (5 bases). Germline V CDR1 and CDR2: LNHNV, YYDKDF (reference sequence). This CDR3 is built from 14 residues. The V end lost 4 bases, the J end lost 7 bases, and 16 bases lay between the germline ends.

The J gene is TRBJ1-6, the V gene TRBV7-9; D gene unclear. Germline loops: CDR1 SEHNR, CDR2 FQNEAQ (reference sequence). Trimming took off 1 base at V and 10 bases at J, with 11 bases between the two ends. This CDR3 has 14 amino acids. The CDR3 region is CASSLGQRGSPLHF. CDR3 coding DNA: TGTGCCAGCAGCTTAGGGCAGAGAGGATCACCCCTCCACTTT.

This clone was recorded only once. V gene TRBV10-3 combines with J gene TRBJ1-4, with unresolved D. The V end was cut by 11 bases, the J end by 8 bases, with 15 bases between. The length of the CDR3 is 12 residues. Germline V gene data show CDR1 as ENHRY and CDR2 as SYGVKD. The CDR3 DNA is TGTGCCTCCGGGAAGGAGAGAGAAAAACTGTTTTTT. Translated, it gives CASGKEREKLFF.

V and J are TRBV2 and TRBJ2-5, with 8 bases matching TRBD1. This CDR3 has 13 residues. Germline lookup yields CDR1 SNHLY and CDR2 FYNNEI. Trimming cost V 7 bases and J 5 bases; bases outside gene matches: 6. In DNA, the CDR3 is TGTGCCAGCATTCGGACAGGGTTGGAGACCCAGTACTTC. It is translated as CASIRTGLETQYF.

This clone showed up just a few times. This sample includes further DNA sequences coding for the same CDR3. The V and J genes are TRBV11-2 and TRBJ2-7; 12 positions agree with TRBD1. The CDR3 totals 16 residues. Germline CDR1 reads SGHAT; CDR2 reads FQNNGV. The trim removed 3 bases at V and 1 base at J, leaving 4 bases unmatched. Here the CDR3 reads CASSLRGQGASYEQYF. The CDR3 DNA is TGTGCCAGCAGCTTGAGGGGACAGGGGGCATCCTACGAGCAGTACTTC.

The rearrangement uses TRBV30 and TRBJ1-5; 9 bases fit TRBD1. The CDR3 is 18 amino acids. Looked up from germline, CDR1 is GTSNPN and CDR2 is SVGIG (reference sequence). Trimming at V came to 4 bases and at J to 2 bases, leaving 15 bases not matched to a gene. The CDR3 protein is CAWNEKRGTGFRNQPQHF. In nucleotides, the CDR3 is TGTGCCTGGAATGAAAAACGTGGGACAGGGTTTCGCAATCAGCCCCAGCATTTT.

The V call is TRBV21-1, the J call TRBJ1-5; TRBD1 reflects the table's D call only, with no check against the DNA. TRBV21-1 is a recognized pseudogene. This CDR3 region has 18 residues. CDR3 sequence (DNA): TGTGCCAGCAGCCCTAGGGACAGGGTGCAGAATAGCAATCAGCCCCAGCATTTT. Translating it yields CASSPRDRVQNSNQPQHF.

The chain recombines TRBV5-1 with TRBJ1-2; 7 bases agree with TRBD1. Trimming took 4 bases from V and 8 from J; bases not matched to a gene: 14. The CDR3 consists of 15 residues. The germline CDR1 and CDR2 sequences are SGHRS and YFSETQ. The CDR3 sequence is CASSQTITGAGGYTF. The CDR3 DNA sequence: TGCGCCAGCAGCCAGACTATTACAGGGGCCGGGGGCTACACCTTC.

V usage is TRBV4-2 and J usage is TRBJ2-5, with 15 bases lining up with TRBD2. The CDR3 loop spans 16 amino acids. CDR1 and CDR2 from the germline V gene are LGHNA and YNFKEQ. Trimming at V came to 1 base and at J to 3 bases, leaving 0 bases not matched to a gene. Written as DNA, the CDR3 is TGTGCCAGCAGCCAAGGGACTAGCGGGGGGGAAGAGACCCAGTACTTC. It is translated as CASSQGTSGGEETQYF.

CDR3 protein: CAWSRGLALDEQFF. The DNA for the CDR3 is TGTGCCTGGAGTCGCGGACTAGCCTTGGATGAGCAGTTCTTC. V usage is TRBV30 and J usage is TRBJ2-1, with TRBD2 matching 8 bases. J lost 8 bases, V lost 2 bases, and 8 bases had no gene match. Looked up from germline, CDR1 is GTSNPN and CDR2 is SVGIG (reference sequence). CDR3 length: 14 residues.

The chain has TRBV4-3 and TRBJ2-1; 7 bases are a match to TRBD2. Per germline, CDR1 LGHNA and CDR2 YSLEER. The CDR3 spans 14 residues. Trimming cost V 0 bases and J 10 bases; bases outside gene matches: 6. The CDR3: CASSQDPGGREQFF. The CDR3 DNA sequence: TGCGCCAGCAGCCAAGACCCGGGGGGTCGGGAGCAGTTCTTC.

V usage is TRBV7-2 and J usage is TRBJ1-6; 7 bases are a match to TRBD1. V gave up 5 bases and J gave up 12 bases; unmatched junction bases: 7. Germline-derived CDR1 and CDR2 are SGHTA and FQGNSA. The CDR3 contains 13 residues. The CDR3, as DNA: TGTGCCAGCAGCATTGACAGGGTACAACCCCTCCACTTT. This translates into CASSIDRVQPLHF.

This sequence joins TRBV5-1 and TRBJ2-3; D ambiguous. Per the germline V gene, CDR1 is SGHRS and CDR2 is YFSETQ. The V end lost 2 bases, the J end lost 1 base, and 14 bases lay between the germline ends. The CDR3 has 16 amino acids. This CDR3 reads CASSFFVGGGTDTQYF. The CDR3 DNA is TGCGCCAGCAGCTTTTTCGTTGGCGGAGGCACAGATACGCAGTATTTT.

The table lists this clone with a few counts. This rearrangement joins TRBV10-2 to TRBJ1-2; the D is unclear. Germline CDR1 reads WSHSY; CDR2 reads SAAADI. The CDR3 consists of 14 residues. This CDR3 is CAISAVGSSYGYTF. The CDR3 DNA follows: TGCGCTATCAGTGCGGTGGGGAGCAGCTATGGCTACACCTTC.

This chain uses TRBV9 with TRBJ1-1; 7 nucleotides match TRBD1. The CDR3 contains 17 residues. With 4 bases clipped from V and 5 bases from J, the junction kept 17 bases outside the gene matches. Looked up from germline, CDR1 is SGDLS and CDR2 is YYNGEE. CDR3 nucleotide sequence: TGTGCCAGCAGCCACAGAGTTGGGTTAGGGGGCGAGACTGAAGCTTTCTTT. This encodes CASSHRVGLGGETEAFF.